This T cell receptor (beta chain) was captured by sequencing in a study of T cells after yellow fever vaccination. Findings and limits, study-wide: Post-booster samples contained most primary-vaccination clones (around 95% CD4, about 87% CD8).

The CDR3 is 14 amino acids. CDR1 and CDR2 from the germline V gene are DFQATT and SNEGSKA (reference sequence). The ends were cut back, 4 bases at V and 2 bases at J, with 12 bases in the middle. A remark on this clonotype: Its antigen is not known.

TCRdb reanalysed the 5' RACE reads using MiXCR and keeps one entry per CDR3 protein. The table shows 510,000 or so distinct CDR3 sequences, with about 19% occurring only once. This chain joins TRBV20-1 and TRBJ2-1; a possible D gene is TRBD1 (5 bases). The source is a man younger than 45 who received the YFV17D yellow fever vaccine. The source material was PBMCs, sampled 15 days after the yellow fever booster vaccination. For the CDR3, the DNA is TGCAGTGCTAATGCAGGGCCGACCTACAATGAGCAGTTCTTC. Translated, it gives CSANAGPTYNEQFF.